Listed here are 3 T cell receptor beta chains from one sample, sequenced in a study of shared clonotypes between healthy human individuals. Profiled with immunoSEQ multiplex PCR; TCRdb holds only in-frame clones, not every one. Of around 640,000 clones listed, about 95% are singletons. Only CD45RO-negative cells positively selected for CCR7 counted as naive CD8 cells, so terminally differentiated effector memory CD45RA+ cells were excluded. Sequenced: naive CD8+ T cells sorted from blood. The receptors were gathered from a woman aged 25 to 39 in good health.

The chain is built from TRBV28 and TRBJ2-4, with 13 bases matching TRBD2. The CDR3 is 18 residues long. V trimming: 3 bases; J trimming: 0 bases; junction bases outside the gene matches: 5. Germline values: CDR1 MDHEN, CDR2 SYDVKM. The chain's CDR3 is CASSLGTSGTLAKNIQYF. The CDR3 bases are TGTGCCAGCAGTTTGGGGACTAGCGGGACGCTAGCCAAAAACATTCAGTACTTC.

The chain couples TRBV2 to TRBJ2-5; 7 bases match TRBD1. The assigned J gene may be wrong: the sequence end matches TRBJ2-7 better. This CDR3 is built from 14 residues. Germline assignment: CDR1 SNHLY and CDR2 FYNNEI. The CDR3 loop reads CAIDRDRQSYEQYF. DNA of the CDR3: TGTGCCATCGACAGGGACCGGCAGTCCTACGAGCAGTACTTC.

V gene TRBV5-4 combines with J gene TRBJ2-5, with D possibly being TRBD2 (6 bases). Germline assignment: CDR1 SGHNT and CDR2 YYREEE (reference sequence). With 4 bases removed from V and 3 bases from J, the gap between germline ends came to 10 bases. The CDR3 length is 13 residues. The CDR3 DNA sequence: TGTGCCAGCAGCGAGATAGCGGAAGAGACCCAGTACTTC. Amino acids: CASSEIAEETQYF.